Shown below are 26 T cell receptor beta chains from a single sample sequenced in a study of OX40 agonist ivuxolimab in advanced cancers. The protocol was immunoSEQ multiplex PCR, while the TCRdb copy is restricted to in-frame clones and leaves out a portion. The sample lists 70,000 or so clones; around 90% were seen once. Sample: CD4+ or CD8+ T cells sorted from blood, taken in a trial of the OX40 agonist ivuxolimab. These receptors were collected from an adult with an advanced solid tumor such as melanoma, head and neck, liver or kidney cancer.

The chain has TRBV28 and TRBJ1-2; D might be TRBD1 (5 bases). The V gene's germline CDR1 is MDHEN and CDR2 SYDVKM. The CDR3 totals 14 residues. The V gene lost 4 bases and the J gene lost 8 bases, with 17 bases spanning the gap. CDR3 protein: CASSSWQGDKGYTF. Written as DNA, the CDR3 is TGTGCCAGCAGTTCTTGGCAGGGAGATAAGGGCTACACCTTC.

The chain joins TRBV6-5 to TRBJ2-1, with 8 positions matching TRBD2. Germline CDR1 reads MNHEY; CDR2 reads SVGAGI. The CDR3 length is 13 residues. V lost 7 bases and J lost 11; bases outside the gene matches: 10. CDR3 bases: TGTGCCAGCACATCAGGAGGACTAGCTAAGCAGTTCTTC. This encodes CASTSGGLAKQFF.

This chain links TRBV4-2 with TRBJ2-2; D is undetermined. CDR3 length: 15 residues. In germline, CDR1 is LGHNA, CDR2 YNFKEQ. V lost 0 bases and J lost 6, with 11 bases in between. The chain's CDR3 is CASSQEVVTAGELFF. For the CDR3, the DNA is TGTGCCAGCAGCCAAGAGGTAGTAACGGCCGGGGAGCTGTTTTTT.

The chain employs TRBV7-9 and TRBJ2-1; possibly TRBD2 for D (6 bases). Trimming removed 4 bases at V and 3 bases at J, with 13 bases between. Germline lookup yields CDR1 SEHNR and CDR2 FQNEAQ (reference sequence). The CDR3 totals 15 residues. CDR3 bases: TGTGCCAGCAGCTACTTGGCGGGACGCTACAATGAGCAGTTCTTC. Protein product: CASSYLAGRYNEQFF.

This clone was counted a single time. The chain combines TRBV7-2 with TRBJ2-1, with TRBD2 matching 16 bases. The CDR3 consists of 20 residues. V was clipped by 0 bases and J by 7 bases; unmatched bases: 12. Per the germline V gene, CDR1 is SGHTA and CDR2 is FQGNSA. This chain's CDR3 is CASSLAPGLAGGRLSNEQFF. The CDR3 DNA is TGTGCCAGCAGCTTAGCCCCGGGACTAGCGGGGGGGCGACTATCGAATGAGCAGTTCTTC.

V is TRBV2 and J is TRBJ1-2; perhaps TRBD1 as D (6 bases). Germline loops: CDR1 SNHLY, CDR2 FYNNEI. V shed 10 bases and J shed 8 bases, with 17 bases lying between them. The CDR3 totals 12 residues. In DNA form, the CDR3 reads TGTGCCACCTCAGCCGGGGGGCGCGGCTACACCTTC. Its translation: CATSAGGRGYTF.

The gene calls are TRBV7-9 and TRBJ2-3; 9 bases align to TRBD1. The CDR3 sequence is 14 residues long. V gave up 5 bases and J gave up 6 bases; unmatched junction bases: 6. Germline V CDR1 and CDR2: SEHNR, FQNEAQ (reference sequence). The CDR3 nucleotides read TGTGCCAGCAGCCCCCGGGACAGGGCCGATACGCAGTATTTT. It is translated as CASSPRDRADTQYF.

The CDR3 DNA sequence: TGTGCCAGCAGCTTATGGGCTAGCGGGAGGGCCAGCGAGACCCAGTACTTC. Amino acids: CASSLWASGRASETQYF. The chain links TRBV7-9 to TRBJ2-5; TRBD2 matches at 12 bases. The V segment lost 2 bases and the J segment 5 bases; nucleotides outside the gene matches: 9. CDR3 length: 17 residues. Germline assignment: CDR1 SEHNR and CDR2 FQNEAQ (reference sequence).

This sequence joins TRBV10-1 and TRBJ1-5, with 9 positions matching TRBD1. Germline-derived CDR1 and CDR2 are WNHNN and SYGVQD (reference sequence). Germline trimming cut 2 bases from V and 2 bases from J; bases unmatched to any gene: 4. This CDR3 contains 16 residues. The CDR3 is CASSEETGGGNQPQHF. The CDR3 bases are TGCGCCAGCAGTGAGGAGACAGGGGGTGGCAATCAGCCCCAGCATTTT.

CDR3 coding DNA: TGTGCCAGCAGCTTGGACAGGGCAGACGAGCAGTACTTC. Protein: CASSLDRADEQYF. The rearrangement uses TRBV5-4 and TRBJ2-7; a weak D match, TRBD1 (6 bases). The CDR3 runs 13 residues. V gave up 0 bases and J gave up 5 bases, with 9 bases separating them. Germline V gives CDR1 SGHNT, CDR2 YYREEE (reference sequence).

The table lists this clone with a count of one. CDR3 sequence: CASSLSRGSDEQFF. The DNA for the CDR3 is TGTGCCAGCAGTTTGTCGAGGGGTAGCGATGAGCAGTTCTTC. The genes are TRBV28 and TRBJ2-1; D possibly matches TRBD1 or TRBD2 (5 bases each). V shed 3 bases and J shed 8 bases, with 14 bases lying between them. From germline, CDR1 is MDHEN and CDR2 SYDVKM. The CDR3 is made up of 14 amino acids.

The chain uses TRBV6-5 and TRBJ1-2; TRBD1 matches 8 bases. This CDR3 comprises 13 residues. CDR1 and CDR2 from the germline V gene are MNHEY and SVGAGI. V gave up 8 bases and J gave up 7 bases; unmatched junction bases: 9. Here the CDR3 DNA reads TGTGCCAGCCGGACAGGGCACTTGAGTGGCTACACCTTC. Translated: CASRTGHLSGYTF.

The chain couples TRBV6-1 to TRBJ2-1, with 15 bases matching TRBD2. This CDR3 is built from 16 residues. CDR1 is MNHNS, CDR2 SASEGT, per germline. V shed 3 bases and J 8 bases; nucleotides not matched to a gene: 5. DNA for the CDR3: TGTGCCAGCAGTGAGACGGGACTAGCGGGGGGTCATGAGCAGTTCTTC. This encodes CASSETGLAGGHEQFF.

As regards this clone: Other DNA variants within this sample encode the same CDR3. The CDR3 DNA reads TGTGCCAGCAGTTACTCTGGGGGACAAGAGACCCAGTACTTC. Translation: CASSYSGGQETQYF. This chain links TRBV6-5 with TRBJ2-5; D may correspond to TRBD1 or TRBD2 (5 bases each). With 0 bases removed from V and 2 bases from J, the gap between germline ends came to 7 bases. The CDR3 covers 14 residues. Germline CDR1 and CDR2: MNHEY and SVGAGI.

The CDR3 DNA reads as TGTGCCAGCTCACCACCGGTGCAAACCGCAGATGGCTACACCTTC. Its translation: CASSPPVQTADGYTF. V usage is TRBV18 and J usage is TRBJ1-2; D is unresolved. Germline assignment: CDR1 KGHSH and CDR2 LQKENI. The CDR3 covers 15 residues. V lost 0 bases and J lost 6, with 14 bases in between.

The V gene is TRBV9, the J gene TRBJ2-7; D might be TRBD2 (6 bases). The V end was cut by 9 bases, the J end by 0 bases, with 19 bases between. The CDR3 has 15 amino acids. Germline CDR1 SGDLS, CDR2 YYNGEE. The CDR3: CAINTGGTRSYEQYF. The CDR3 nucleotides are TGTGCCATAAACACTGGAGGGACCCGCTCCTACGAGCAGTACTTC. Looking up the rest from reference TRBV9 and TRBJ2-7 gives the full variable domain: DSGVTQTPKHLITATGQRVTLRCSPRSGDLSVYWYQQSLDQGLQFLIQYYNGEERAKGNILERFSAQQFPDLHSELNLSSLELGDSALYFCAINTGGTRSYEQYFGPGTRLTVT.

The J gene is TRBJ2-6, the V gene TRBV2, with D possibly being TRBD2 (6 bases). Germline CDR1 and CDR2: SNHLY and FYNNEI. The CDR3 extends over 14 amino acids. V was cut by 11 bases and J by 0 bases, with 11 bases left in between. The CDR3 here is CAGHGSSGANVLTF. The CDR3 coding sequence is TGTGCCGGTCACGGGAGCTCTGGGGCCAACGTCCTGACTTTC.

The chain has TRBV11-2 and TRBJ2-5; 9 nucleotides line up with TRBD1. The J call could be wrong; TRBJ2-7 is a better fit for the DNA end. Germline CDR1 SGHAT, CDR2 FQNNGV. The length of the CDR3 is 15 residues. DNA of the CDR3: TGTGCCAGCAGCCACGCGGACCGGACAGGGGCCGAGCAGTACTTC. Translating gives CASSHADRTGAEQYF.

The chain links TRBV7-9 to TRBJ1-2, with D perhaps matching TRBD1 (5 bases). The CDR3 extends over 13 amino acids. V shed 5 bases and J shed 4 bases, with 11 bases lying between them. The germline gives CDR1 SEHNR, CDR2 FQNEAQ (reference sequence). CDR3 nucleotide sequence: TGTGCCAGCAGCCCACAGGACCTCTATGGCTACACCTTC. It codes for CASSPQDLYGYTF.

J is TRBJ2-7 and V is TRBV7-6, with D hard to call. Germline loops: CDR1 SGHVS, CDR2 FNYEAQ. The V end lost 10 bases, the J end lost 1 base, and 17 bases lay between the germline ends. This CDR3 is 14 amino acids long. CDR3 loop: CATGPATSSYEQYF. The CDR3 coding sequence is TGTGCCACCGGCCCGGCAACTTCGTCCTACGAGCAGTACTTC.

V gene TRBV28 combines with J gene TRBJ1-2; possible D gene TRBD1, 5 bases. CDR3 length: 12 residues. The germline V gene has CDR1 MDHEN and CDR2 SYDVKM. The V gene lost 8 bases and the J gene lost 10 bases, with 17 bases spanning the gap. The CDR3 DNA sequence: TGTGCCAGCGCTAGGGGTGGGGGGTTCTACACCTTC. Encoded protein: CASARGGGFYTF.

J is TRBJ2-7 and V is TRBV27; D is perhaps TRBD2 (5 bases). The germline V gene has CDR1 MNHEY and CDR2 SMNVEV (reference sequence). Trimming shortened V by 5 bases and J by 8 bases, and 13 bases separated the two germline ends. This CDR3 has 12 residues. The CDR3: CASSPPSSKQYF. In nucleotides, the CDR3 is TGTGCCAGCAGTCCCCCTAGCAGTAAGCAGTACTTC.

CDR3 residues: CASSALAGEVGLEQFF. The DNA of the CDR3 is TGTGCCAGCAGCGCCCTGGCGGGAGAAGTGGGCCTTGAGCAGTTCTTC. J is TRBJ2-1 and V is TRBV9; 7 bases are shared with TRBD2. The J segment lost 9 bases and the V segment lost 3 bases, leaving 15 bases of the junction unmatched. The CDR3 has 16 amino acids. Germline V lookup: CDR1 SGDLS, CDR2 YYNGEE.

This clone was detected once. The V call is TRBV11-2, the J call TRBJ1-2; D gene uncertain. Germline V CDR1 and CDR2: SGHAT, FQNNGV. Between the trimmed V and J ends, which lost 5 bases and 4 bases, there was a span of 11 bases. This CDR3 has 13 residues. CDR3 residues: CASSLDGTYGYTF. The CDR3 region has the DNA TGTGCCAGCAGCCTGGACGGAACCTATGGCTACACCTTC. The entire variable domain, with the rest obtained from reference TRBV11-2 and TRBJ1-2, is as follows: EAGVAQSPRYKIIEKRQSVAFWCNPISGHATLYWYQQILGQGPKLLIQFQNNGVVDDSQLPKDRFSAERLKGVDSTLKIQPAKLEDSAVYLCASSLDGTYGYTFGSGTRLTVV.

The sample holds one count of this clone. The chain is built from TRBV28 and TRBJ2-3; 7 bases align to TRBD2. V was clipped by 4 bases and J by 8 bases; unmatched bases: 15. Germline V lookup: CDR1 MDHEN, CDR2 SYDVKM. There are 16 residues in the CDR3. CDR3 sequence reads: CASSSPGERGVGTQYF. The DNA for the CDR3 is TGTGCCAGCAGTTCCCCCGGAGAGCGGGGAGTCGGTACGCAGTATTTT.

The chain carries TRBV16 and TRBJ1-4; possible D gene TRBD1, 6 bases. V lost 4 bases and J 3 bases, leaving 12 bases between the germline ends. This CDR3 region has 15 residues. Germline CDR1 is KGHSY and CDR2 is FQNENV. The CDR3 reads CASSPQGGPNEKLFF. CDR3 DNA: TGTGCCAGCAGCCCACAGGGAGGACCTAATGAAAAACTGTTTTTT.